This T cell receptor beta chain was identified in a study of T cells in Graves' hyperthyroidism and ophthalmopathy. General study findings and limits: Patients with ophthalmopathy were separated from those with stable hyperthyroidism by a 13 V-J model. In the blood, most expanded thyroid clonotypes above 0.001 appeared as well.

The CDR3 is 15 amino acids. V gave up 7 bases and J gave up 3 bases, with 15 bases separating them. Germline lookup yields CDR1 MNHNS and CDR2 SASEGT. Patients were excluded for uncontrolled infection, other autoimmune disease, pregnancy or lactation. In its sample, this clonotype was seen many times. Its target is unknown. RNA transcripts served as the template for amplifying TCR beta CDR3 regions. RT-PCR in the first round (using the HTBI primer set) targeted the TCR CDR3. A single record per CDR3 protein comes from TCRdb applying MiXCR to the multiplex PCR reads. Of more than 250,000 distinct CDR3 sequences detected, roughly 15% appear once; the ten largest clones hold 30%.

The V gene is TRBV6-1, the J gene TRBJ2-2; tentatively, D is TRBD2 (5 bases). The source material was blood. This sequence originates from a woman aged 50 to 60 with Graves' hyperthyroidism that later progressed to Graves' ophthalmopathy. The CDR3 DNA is TGTGCCAGCACCCGGAGCGGTAGCGACACCGGGGAGCTGTTTTTT. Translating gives CASTRSGSDTGELFF.